Presented here are 27 T cell receptor beta chains from one specimen sequenced in a study of control samples from healthy donors and cancer patients (dated by TCRdb to 2018 to 2020). The library was produced with the immunoSEQ multiplex PCR assay. Imported from immuneACCESS, the table was reduced by TCRdb to in-frame sequences with V and J called. These copies leave out some clones; in studies compared against another copy, an unresolved V gene accounts for under half, and the cause of the remainder is not known. The sample has around 250,000 clones on record, roughly four fifths of them singletons. The ten most abundant clones make up 10% to 15% of the sample. Sequenced material: PBMCs. The receptors were gathered from a woman between 55 and 75 years old with lung cancer.

The count of this clone is one. The chain couples TRBV18 to TRBJ1-3, with a possible D match to TRBD1 (6 bases). This CDR3 has 16 residues. The germline CDR1 and CDR2 sequences are KGHSH and LQKENI. The germline V and J ends were trimmed by 3 bases and 2 bases, with 14 bases remaining between them. DNA of the CDR3: TGTGCCAGCTCACCCTCGACAGGAAGAGCTGGAAACACCATATATTTT. Its translation is CASSPSTGRAGNTIYF.

Details on this clone: One junction end does not reproduce the germline sequence, and a read error may be involved. This rearrangement joins TRBV11-2 to TRBJ2-7, with 9 bases fitting TRBD1. Germline-derived CDR1 and CDR2 are SGHAT and FQNNGV. CDR3 length equals 14 residues. The CDR3 is CASSLETPGQGLNF. CDR3 nucleotide sequence: TGTGCCAGCAGCTTAGAAACACCGGGACAGGGCTTAAACTTC.

The V gene is TRBV4-1, the J gene TRBJ1-5; D gene unclear. Per the germline V gene, CDR1 is MGHRA and CDR2 is YSYEKL. V was shortened by 0 bases and J by 9 bases, with 9 bases between the two germline ends. The CDR3 is 13 residues long. The CDR3, as DNA: TGCGCCAGCAGCCAAGACAACAGCCGGCCCCAGCATTTT. Its protein product is CASSQDNSRPQHF.

The rearrangement uses TRBV25-1 and TRBJ1-3; D gene uncertain. The V gene lost 5 bases and the J gene lost 4 bases, with 15 bases spanning the gap. The CDR3 covers 15 residues. CDR1 and CDR2 from the germline V gene are MGHDK and SYGVNS. CDR3 bases: TGTGCCAGCAGTCAGGACCTTGACGGCGGAAACACCATATATTTT. Translating it yields CASSQDLDGGNTIYF. Using reference TRBV25-1 and TRBJ1-3 for the parts outside the CDR3, the full variable domain is EADIYQTPRYLVIGTGKKITLECSQTMGHDKMYWYQQDPGMELHLIHYSYGVNSTEKGDLSSESTVSRIRTEHFPLTLESARPSHTSQYLCASSQDLDGGNTIYFGEGSWLTVV.

The genes are TRBV12-3 or TRBV12-4 and TRBJ1-1; D call uncertain. The ends were cut back, 3 bases at V and 4 bases at J, with 9 bases in the middle. The CDR3 totals 13 residues. The CDR3 DNA reads TGTGCCAGCAGTTTTAACCTCGGCACTGAAGCTTTCTTT. This encodes CASSFNLGTEAFF.

The rearrangement joins TRBV7-9 to TRBJ2-7, with 8 bases lining up with TRBD2. The CDR3 has 14 residues. Germline V gene sequence: CDR1 SEHNR, CDR2 FQNEAQ (reference sequence). V lost 4 bases and J lost 2; bases outside the gene matches: 4. CDR3 in amino acids: CASSSRTSPYEQYF. The DNA for the CDR3 is TGTGCCAGCAGCTCGCGGACTAGCCCCTACGAGCAGTACTTC. The entire variable domain, with the rest obtained from reference TRBV7-9 and TRBJ2-7, is as follows: DTGVSQNPRHKITKRGQNVTFRCDPISEHNRLYWYRQTLGQGPEFLTYFQNEAQLEKSRLLSDRFSAERPKGSFSTLEIQRTEQGDSAMYLCASSSRTSPYEQYFGPGTRLTVT.

The V gene is TRBV7-2, the J gene TRBJ2-1; possibly TRBD2 for D (5 bases). CDR3 length equals 15 residues. Trimming stripped 1 base from V and 0 bases from J, with 7 bases between. The germline V gene has CDR1 SGHTA and CDR2 FQGNSA. As DNA, the CDR3 is TGTGCCAGCAGCTTAGGAGCGGCCTCCTACAATGAGCAGTTCTTC. Translation gives CASSLGAASYNEQFF.

Note on this clone: The sample contains more than one DNA sequence encoding this CDR3. This rearrangement joins TRBV5-4 to TRBJ2-3; the match to TRBD1 covers 10 bases. Germline CDR1 and CDR2: SGHNT and YYREEE (reference sequence). The CDR3 is 14 amino acids. Trimming cost V 4 bases and J 5 bases; bases outside gene matches: 4. CDR3 amino acids: CASSPGQGGDTQYF. CDR3 DNA sequence: TGTGCCAGCAGCCCCGGACAGGGGGGAGATACGCAGTATTTT. The full variable domain, completed using reference TRBV5-4 and TRBJ2-3, is ETGVTQSPTHLIKTRGQQVTLRCSSQSGHNTVSWYQQALGQGPQFIFQYYREEENGRGNFPPRFSGLQFPNYSSELNVNALELDDSALYLCASSPGQGGDTQYFGPGTRLTVL.

The chain couples TRBV28 to TRBJ1-4, with TRBD1 matching over 8 bases. Germline V gene sequence: CDR1 MDHEN, CDR2 SYDVKM. Trimming took 7 bases from V and 7 from J; bases not matched to a gene: 11. The CDR3 spans 15 residues. The DNA for the CDR3 is TGTGCCAGCACCCCACCGGGACAGGATGGTGAAAAACTGTTTTTT. This gives the protein CASTPPGQDGEKLFF. The full variable domain, with the rest looked up from reference TRBV28 and TRBJ1-4, is DVKVTQSSRYLVKRTGEKVFLECVQDMDHENMFWYRQDPGLGLRLIYFSYDVKMKEKGDIPEGYSVSREKKERFSLILESASTNQTSMYLCASTPPGQDGEKLFFGSGTQLSVL.

The genes are TRBV28 and TRBJ2-7, with D perhaps matching TRBD1 (6 bases). Germline CDR1 and CDR2: MDHEN and SYDVKM. The germline V and J ends were trimmed by 7 bases and 0 bases, with 13 bases remaining between them. This CDR3 spans 14 amino acids. The CDR3 coding sequence is TGTGCCAGCAATCTTAACAGGGTCTCCTACGAGCAGTACTTC. Translated, it gives CASNLNRVSYEQYF.

The rearrangement uses TRBV7-9 and TRBJ1-6; TRBD1 matches at 11 bases. Trimming removed 8 bases from V and 7 bases from J; junction bases left unmatched: 7. This CDR3 has 15 amino acids. CDR1 SEHNR and CDR2 FQNEAQ come from the germline V gene (reference sequence). The CDR3 region has the DNA TGTGCCAGCGGCGGACAGGGGGCGATGAATTCACCCCTCCACTTT. Its translation is CASGGQGAMNSPLHF.

The CDR3 protein is CASSDYRGGLNTGELFF. Written as DNA, the CDR3 is TGTGCCAGCAGTGATTACAGGGGTGGATTGAACACCGGGGAGCTGTTTTTT. V gene TRBV6-8 combines with J gene TRBJ2-2; 7 nucleotides align to TRBD1. The V and J ends lost 5 bases and 1 base, in that order; junction bases with no gene match: 10. The CDR3 has 17 amino acids. From germline, CDR1 is MNHGY and CDR2 SAAAGT.

In its sample, this clone was seen once. J is TRBJ1-2 and V is TRBV19; the D gene is possibly TRBD1 (6 bases). V gave up 7 bases and J gave up 7 bases, with 16 bases separating them. The CDR3 is 13 amino acids. The germline V gene has CDR1 LNHDA and CDR2 SQIVND (reference sequence). Here the CDR3 reads CASKGRGEAGYTF. CDR3 bases: TGTGCCAGTAAGGGCAGGGGAGAGGCTGGCTACACCTTC.

The chain is built from TRBV3-1 (or the pseudogene TRBV3-2) and TRBJ2-7, with TRBD2 matching over 14 bases. CDR1 is LGHDT and CDR2 is YNNKEL in the germline V gene (reference sequence). The CDR3 length is 15 residues. The ends lost 4 bases at V and 4 bases at J; junction bases unmatched: 3. CDR3 nucleotide sequence: TGTGCCAGCAGCCCGGGACTAGCGGGAGAGTACGAGCAGTACTTC. Its translation is CASSPGLAGEYEQYF.

The genes are TRBV6-6 and TRBJ1-1; D remains unclear. The germline gives CDR1 MNHNY, CDR2 SVGAGI (reference sequence). V was shortened by 2 bases and J by 1 base, with 8 bases between the two germline ends. The CDR3 length is 14 residues. The CDR3, as DNA: TGTGCCAGCAGTTACCAAGGAGCGAACACTGAAGCTTTCTTT. It codes for CASSYQGANTEAFF.

The rearrangement uses TRBV6-5 and TRBJ1-2; D possibly corresponds to TRBD1 (5 bases). Trimming took 6 bases from V and 7 from J, leaving 15 bases between them. The CDR3 spans 13 residues. In germline, CDR1 is MNHEY, CDR2 SVGAGI. CDR3: CASRDSGYPGYTF. The CDR3 coding sequence is TGTGCCAGCAGAGATTCAGGGTACCCTGGCTACACCTTC.

J is TRBJ2-1 and V is TRBV13, with D possibly being TRBD1 or TRBD2 (5 bases each). The V gene's germline CDR1 is PRHDT and CDR2 FYEKMQ (reference sequence). V shed 3 bases and J shed 0 bases, with 15 bases lying between them. The CDR3 spans 17 residues. The CDR3 region is CASSLSGWGSSYNEQFF. DNA of the CDR3: TGTGCCAGCAGCTTGTCTGGGTGGGGGAGCTCCTACAATGAGCAGTTCTTC. Full variable domain (remainder filled in from reference TRBV13 and TRBJ2-1): AAGVIQSPRHLIKEKRETATLKCYPIPRHDTVYWYQQGPGQDPQFLISFYEKMQSDKGSIPDRFSAQQFSDYHSELNMSSLELGDSALYFCASSLSGWGSSYNEQFFGPGTRLTVL.

V is TRBV6-5 and J is TRBJ1-2; TRBD1 matches at 8 bases. CDR3 length equals 12 residues. V lost 6 bases to trimming and J lost 7 bases; unmatched junction nucleotides: 4. CDR1 MNHEY and CDR2 SVGAGI come from the germline V gene. The CDR3 bases are TGTGCCAGCAGCGGACAGGGTGGTGGCTACACCTTC. It encodes CASSGQGGGYTF.

The chain couples TRBV2 to TRBJ2-7; D might be TRBD2 (6 bases). The CDR3 contains 13 residues. V shed 11 bases and J shed 0 bases, with 14 bases lying between them. The germline V gene has CDR1 SNHLY and CDR2 FYNNEI. The chain's CDR3 is CAGNRDFSYEQYF. The DNA for the CDR3 is TGTGCCGGGAACCGGGACTTCTCCTACGAGCAGTACTTC.

J is TRBJ2-7 and V is TRBV5-1, with 7 bases fitting TRBD2. J gave up 0 bases and V 0 bases, and 3 bases lay outside the gene matches. This CDR3 contains 15 residues. Germline-derived CDR1 and CDR2 are SGHRS and YFSETQ. The CDR3 here is CASSLAGGLSYEQYF. CDR3 nucleotides: TGCGCCAGCAGCTTGGCGGGAGGCCTCTCCTACGAGCAGTACTTC.

This clone was seen many times. V gene TRBV18 combines with J gene TRBJ1-3; D call uncertain. Germline V CDR1 and CDR2: KGHSH, LQKENI. The V gene lost 3 bases and the J gene lost 0 bases, with 12 bases spanning the gap. The CDR3 consists of 16 residues. CDR3 DNA sequence: TGTGCCAGCTCACCCATCCCCGGTAACTCTGGAAACACCATATATTTT. This encodes CASSPIPGNSGNTIYF.

Only one count was recorded for this clone. The chain joins TRBV9 to TRBJ1-4; D not resolved. The ends were cut back, 3 bases at V and 3 bases at J, with 12 bases in the middle. The germline V gene has CDR1 SGDLS and CDR2 YYNGEE. CDR3 length: 15 residues. CDR3: CASSEAPSPNEKLFF. The CDR3 DNA sequence: TGTGCCAGCAGCGAGGCGCCCAGCCCTAATGAAAAACTGTTTTTT.

V and J are TRBV10-2 and TRBJ2-1; no firm D call. The CDR3 is made up of 15 amino acids. The germline V gene encodes CDR1 WSHSY and CDR2 SAAADI. The V end was cut by 6 bases, the J end by 0 bases, with 12 bases between. The CDR3 coding sequence is TGCGCCAGCAGCCCCGGGCGAGTCTCCTACAATGAGCAGTTCTTC. Amino acids: CASSPGRVSYNEQFF.

The chain has TRBV10-3 and TRBJ2-7; TRBD2 agrees at 9 bases. Germline V gene sequence: CDR1 ENHRY, CDR2 SYGVKD. Unmatched junction bases numbered 3, after V lost 6 bases and J lost 3 bases. The CDR3 spans 13 residues. The CDR3 is CAIRAGGFYEQYF. The DNA for the CDR3 is TGTGCCATCAGAGCGGGAGGCTTCTACGAGCAGTACTTC.

The genes are TRBV6-6 and TRBJ2-1, with D unclear. The CDR3 length is 12 residues. V gave up 2 bases and J gave up 10 bases, with 9 bases separating them. Germline-derived CDR1 and CDR2 are MNHNY and SVGAGI (reference sequence). CDR3: CASSYPLEEQFF. The CDR3 nucleotides are TGTGCCAGCAGTTACCCCCTGGAGGAGCAGTTCTTC.

This chain joins TRBV7-8 and TRBJ2-3; 7 nucleotides match TRBD1. The CDR3 loop spans 15 amino acids. Germline V gives CDR1 SGHVS, CDR2 FQNEAQ. V was clipped by 4 bases and J by 5 bases; unmatched bases: 9. CDR3 nucleotides: TGTGCCAGCAGCTCGGACGTAACAGGGGTAGATACGCAGTATTTT. The encoded protein is CASSSDVTGVDTQYF. The entire variable domain, with the rest obtained from reference TRBV7-8 and TRBJ2-3, is as follows: GAGVSQSPRYKVAKRGQDVALRCDPISGHVSLFWYQQALGQGPEFLTYFQNEAQLDKSGLPSDRFFAERPEGSVSTLKIQRTQQEDSAVYLCASSSDVTGVDTQYFGPGTRLTVL.

The chain recombines TRBV5-8 with TRBJ2-1; 7 positions agree with TRBD2. With 2 bases clipped from V and 10 bases from J, the junction kept 12 bases outside the gene matches. The CDR3 loop spans 15 amino acids. The germline CDR1 and CDR2 sequences are SGHTS and YDEGEE. CDR3 sequence reads: CASSLGRGLTGEQFF. The CDR3 nucleotides are TGTGCCAGCAGCTTAGGCCGGGGACTAACTGGGGAGCAGTTCTTC.